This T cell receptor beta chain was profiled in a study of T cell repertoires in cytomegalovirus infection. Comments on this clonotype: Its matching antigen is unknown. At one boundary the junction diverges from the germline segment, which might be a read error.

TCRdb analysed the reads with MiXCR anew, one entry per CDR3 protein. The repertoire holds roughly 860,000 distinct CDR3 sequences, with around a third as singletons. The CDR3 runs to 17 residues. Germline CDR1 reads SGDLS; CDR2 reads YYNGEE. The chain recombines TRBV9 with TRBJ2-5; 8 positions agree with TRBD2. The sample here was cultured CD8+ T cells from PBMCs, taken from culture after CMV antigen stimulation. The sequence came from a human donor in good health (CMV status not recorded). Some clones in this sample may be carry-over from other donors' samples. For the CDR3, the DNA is TGTGTCAGCAGCGGGCTAGGGCCGGGACTAGATATTCAGACCCAGTACTTC. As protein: CVSSGLGPGLDIQTQYF.